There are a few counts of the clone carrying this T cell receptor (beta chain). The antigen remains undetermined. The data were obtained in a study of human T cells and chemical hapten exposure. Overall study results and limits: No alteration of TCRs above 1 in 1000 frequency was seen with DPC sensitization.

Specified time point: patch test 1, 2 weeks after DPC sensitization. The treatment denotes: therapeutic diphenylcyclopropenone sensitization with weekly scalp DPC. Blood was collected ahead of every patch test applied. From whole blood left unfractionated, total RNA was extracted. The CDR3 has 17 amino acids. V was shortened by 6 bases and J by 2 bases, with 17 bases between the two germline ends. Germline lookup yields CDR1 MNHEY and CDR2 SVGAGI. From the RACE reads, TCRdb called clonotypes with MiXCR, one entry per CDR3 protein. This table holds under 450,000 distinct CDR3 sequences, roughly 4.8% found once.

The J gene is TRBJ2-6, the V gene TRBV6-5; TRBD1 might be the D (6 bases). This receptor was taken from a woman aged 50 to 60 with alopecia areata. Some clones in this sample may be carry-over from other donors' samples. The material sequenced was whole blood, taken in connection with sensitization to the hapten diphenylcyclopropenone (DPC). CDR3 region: CASRRLFRGTGANVLTF. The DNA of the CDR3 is TGTGCCAGCAGACGGCTTTTTAGGGGGACTGGGGCCAACGTCCTGACTTTC.